This note documents a single TCR beta chain sequence. These data belong to a study of blood T cell repertoires in COVID-19. Study-wide context: Spain, Italy and the United States supplied samples that represented acute and convalescent COVID-19. Nucleic acid was either cDNA or gDNA, and it came from T cells, B-cell-depleted T cells, or PBMCs.

Under the authors' procedure: Reference gene primers were amplified, and this amplification served to estimate nucleated cell counts. TCRdb keeps only in-frame clones here, not all; method: immunoSEQ multiplex PCR. V, J and clone size derive from that table, while D and trimming were established from the DNA sequence. Of about 26,000 clones in the sample, roughly 90% were seen once. The germline gives CDR1 LNHDA, CDR2 SQIVND (reference sequence). This CDR3 has 13 residues. V shed 5 bases and J shed 6 bases, with 11 bases lying between them. The genes are TRBV19 and TRBJ1-5, with a weak D call TRBD1 (6 bases). The sequenced material came from peripheral blood. This TCR was recovered from a human donor in a cohort sampled during active COVID-19. CDR3 amino acids: CASSAQGRQPQHF. The CDR3 coding sequence is TGTGCCAGTAGTGCTCAGGGGCGTCAGCCCCAGCATTTT.